The next 10 T cell receptor beta chains were all read from a single sample in a study of blood T cell repertoires in COVID-19. TCRdb's copy holds only in-frame clones and misses some; the assay was immunoSEQ multiplex PCR. The data contain roughly 70,000 clones, around 88% of them singletons. Material: peripheral blood. These receptors all come from a man at least 80 years old with COVID-19, enrolled during active disease.

The rearrangement joins TRBV20-1 to TRBJ2-1; 9 bases are a match to TRBD2. CDR1 and CDR2 (germline): DFQATT, SNEGSKA (reference sequence). The CDR3 covers 11 residues. With V trimmed by 6 bases and J by 10 bases, 4 bases remained unmatched. CDR3 region: CSAGLAREQFF. For the CDR3, the DNA is TGCAGTGCGGGACTAGCTCGAGAGCAGTTCTTC.

CDR3 region: CASSQGYGGAYNEQFF. DNA of the CDR3: TGCGCCAGCAGCCAAGGTTACGGCGGGGCCTACAATGAGCAGTTCTTC. V gene TRBV4-3 combines with J gene TRBJ2-1; D is possibly TRBD2 (6 bases). The CDR3 consists of 16 residues. V was shortened by 1 base and J by 2 bases, with 12 bases between the two germline ends. In germline, CDR1 is LGHNA, CDR2 YSLEER.

This clone was counted between two and nine times. The V and J genes are TRBV10-2 and TRBJ2-7, with TRBD1 identical over 9 bases. The junction had 12 bases not matched to a gene; V was cut back by 10 bases and J by 2 bases. The CDR3 sequence is 15 residues long. The germline CDR1 and CDR2 sequences are WSHSY and SAAADI. The CDR3 DNA follows: TGCGCCACCACTCACCCCGGGACAGGGACCTACGAGCAGTACTTC. Protein sequence: CATTHPGTGTYEQYF.

The J gene is TRBJ1-1, the V gene TRBV7-8; D is ambiguous. From germline, CDR1 is SGHVS and CDR2 FQNEAQ. V lost 4 bases and J lost 4, with 13 bases in between. This CDR3 is built from 14 residues. The CDR3 coding sequence is TGTGCCAGCAGCTCTTGGGAGAGAGTCACTGAAGCTTTCTTT. It yields the protein CASSSWERVTEAFF.

The chain employs TRBV2 and TRBJ1-1, with 9 positions matching TRBD1. V was clipped by 3 bases and J by 4 bases; unmatched bases: 0. The germline gives CDR1 SNHLY, CDR2 FYNNEI. This CDR3 spans 13 amino acids. The CDR3 DNA sequence: TGTGCCAGCAGTGAGGGACAGGGCACTGAAGCTTTCTTT. Protein: CASSEGQGTEAFF. The complete variable domain, with remaining parts taken from reference TRBV2 and TRBJ1-1, reads EPEVTQTPSHQVTQMGQEVILRCVPISNHLYFYWYRQILGQKVEFLVSFYNNEISEKSEIFDDQFSVERPDGSNFTLKIRSTKLEDSAMYFCASSEGQGTEAFFGQGTRLTVV.

About this clone: Germline and junction disagree at one end, which may indicate a read error. The sample contains more than one DNA sequence encoding this CDR3. The rearrangement uses TRBV3-1 (or the pseudogene TRBV3-2) and TRBJ2-7; D remains ambiguous. CDR3 length equals 15 residues. Germline CDR1 and CDR2: LGHDT and YNNKEL (reference sequence). CDR3 in amino acids: CASSQGARSSYEQYF. The CDR3 DNA sequence: TGTGCCAGCAGCCAAGGAGCCCGGAGCTCCTACGAACAGTACTTC.

This clone was recorded a few times. The rearrangement links TRBV6-1 to TRBJ1-5; no firm D call. CDR1 and CDR2 from the germline V gene are MNHNS and SASEGT. This CDR3 spans 14 amino acids. The V and J ends lost 0 bases and 4 bases respectively, with 7 bases between them. The chain's CDR3 is CASSEAQENQPQHF. CDR3 in DNA: TGTGCCAGCAGTGAAGCCCAGGAAAATCAGCCCCAGCATTTT.

The J gene is TRBJ1-6, the V gene TRBV2; D is undetermined. V was clipped by 4 bases and J by 5 bases, with 9 bases between them. Germline V gives CDR1 SNHLY, CDR2 FYNNEI. The CDR3 is made up of 14 amino acids. CDR3 protein: CASSGRRNNSPLHF. The CDR3, as DNA: TGTGCCAGCAGTGGACGGAGGAATAATTCACCCCTCCACTTT.

The genes are TRBV10-1 and TRBJ1-2, with TRBD1 as a possible D gene (5 bases). CDR1 and CDR2 (germline): WNHNN, SYGVQD (reference sequence). CDR3 length: 14 residues. V gave up 6 bases and J gave up 4 bases, with 15 bases separating them. CDR3 in DNA: TGCGCCAGCAGCCCATCCAGGGAACCCTATGGCTACACCTTC. Translation gives CASSPSREPYGYTF.

The genes are TRBV2 and TRBJ1-3; 7 bases align to TRBD1. Germline-derived CDR1 and CDR2 are SNHLY and FYNNEI. V shed 8 bases, J shed 4 bases, and the junction held 8 bases outside the gene matches. The CDR3 loop spans 14 amino acids. CDR3 region: CASAEGALGNTIYF. In nucleotides, the CDR3 is TGTGCCAGCGCTGAGGGGGCCCTCGGAAACACCATATATTTT.